This TCR beta chain is from a study of a mutant IDH1 vaccine in newly diagnosed glioma. This table comes from immunoSEQ multiplex PCR, and its TCRdb copy is limited to in-frame clones, with some not included. The sample contains about 21,000 clones, about 85% of which appear only once. Regarding this clone: Its antigen remains unidentified.

Time point described: baseline, week 1 (first vaccination visit). Treatment: pre-vaccination baseline after standard-of-care therapy. Study conclusions and caveats: Researchers report vaccine-induced immune responses in roughly 93% of patients. Alterations occurring in top peripheral T cell clonotypes seemed unrelated to pseudoprogression.

This clonotype was sampled from a man aged 35-49 years with glioma. The sample here was PBMCs, taken from a glioma patient treated with radiotherapy, temozolomide or both.

Written as DNA, the CDR3 is TGTGCCAGCATTGACGCCGGACGGAAGAATGAGCAGTTCTTC. Amino acid sequence: CASIDAGRKNEQFF. This sequence joins TRBV2 and TRBJ2-1; D gene uncertain. Germline CDR1 reads SNHLY; CDR2 reads FYNNEI. This CDR3 spans 14 amino acids. The V gene lost 7 bases and the J gene lost 7 bases, with 17 bases spanning the gap.